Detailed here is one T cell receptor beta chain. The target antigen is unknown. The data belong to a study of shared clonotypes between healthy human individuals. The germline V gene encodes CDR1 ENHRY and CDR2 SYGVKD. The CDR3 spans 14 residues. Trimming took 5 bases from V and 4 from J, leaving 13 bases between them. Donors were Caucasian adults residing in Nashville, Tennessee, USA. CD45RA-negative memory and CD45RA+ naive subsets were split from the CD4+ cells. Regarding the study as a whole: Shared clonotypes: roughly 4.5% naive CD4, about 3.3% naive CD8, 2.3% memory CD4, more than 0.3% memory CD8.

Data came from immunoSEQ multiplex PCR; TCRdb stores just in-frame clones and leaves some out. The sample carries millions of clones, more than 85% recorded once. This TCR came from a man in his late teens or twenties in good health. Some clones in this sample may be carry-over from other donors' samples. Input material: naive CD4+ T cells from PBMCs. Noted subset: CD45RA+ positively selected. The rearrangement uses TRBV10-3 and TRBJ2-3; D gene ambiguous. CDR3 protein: CAISFSRLPDTQYF. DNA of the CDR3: TGTGCCATCAGTTTTTCCAGATTACCAGATACGCAGTATTTT.